The 17 T cell receptor beta chains presented below share a single source sample, sequenced in a study of T cell repertoires in ileal Crohn's disease. Repertoires were generated with immunoSEQ multiplex PCR, while TCRdb's copy carries only in-frame clones and drops some. The table records more than 6,500 clones, around 72% of them present only once. Sequenced input: ileal tissue. The source of these receptors is an adult with Crohn's disease.

The chain combines TRBV4-1 with TRBJ2-1, with 8 positions matching TRBD1. This CDR3 is 16 amino acids long. Germline lookup yields CDR1 MGHRA and CDR2 YSYEKL. V shed 0 bases, J shed 7 bases, and the junction held 8 bases outside the gene matches. CDR3 nucleotide sequence: TGCGCCAGCAGCCAAGAGCTCGGACAGGGTCGAAATGAGCAGTTCTTC. Amino acid sequence: CASSQELGQGRNEQFF.

The chain combines TRBV7-2 with TRBJ2-3, with 10 bases identical to TRBD2. The CDR3 length is 18 residues. Germline V CDR1 and CDR2: SGHTA, FQGNSA. Trimming cost V 1 base and J 2 bases; bases outside gene matches: 9. The CDR3 nucleotides read TGTGCCAGCAGCTTAGGCGGGACTAGCGTCCCCCACACAGATACGCAGTATTTT. Amino acids: CASSLGGTSVPHTDTQYF.

This clone was detected only once. The chain links TRBV6-4 to TRBJ2-1, with TRBD2 matching 9 bases. V lost 8 bases and J lost 6; bases outside the gene matches: 5. CDR3 length equals 13 residues. Germline V gene sequence: CDR1 MRHNA, CDR2 SNTAGT. CDR3 loop: CASSSGDPNEQFF. In DNA, the CDR3 is TGTGCCAGCTCTAGCGGGGACCCCAATGAGCAGTTCTTC.

The V and J genes are TRBV6-1 and TRBJ2-6; D perhaps matches TRBD2 (6 bases). The CDR3 length is 15 residues. V was shortened by 6 bases and J by 1 base, with 10 bases between the two germline ends. Germline CDR1 MNHNS, CDR2 SASEGT. In DNA form, the CDR3 reads TGTGCCAGCAGGCCAGGAGGGTCTGGGGCCAACGTCCTGACTTTC. Translating gives CASRPGGSGANVLTF.

Worth noting for this clone: The missing conserved phenylalanine or tryptophan at the end of this CDR3 makes a read error likely. The DNA is left out, because the CDR3 cannot be placed on it with certainty; the CDR3 is given as TCRdb lists it. This chain uses TRBV21-1 with TRBJ1-3. TRBV21-1 is deemed a pseudogene. Both ends counted, the CDR3 spans 10 residues. CDR3: CASSKGRKVG.

To note about this clone: Other DNA variants within this sample encode the same CDR3. V and J are TRBV9 and TRBJ2-7; 11 bases agree with TRBD1. This CDR3 spans 14 amino acids. Germline V gives CDR1 SGDLS, CDR2 YYNGEE. The junction had 2 bases not matched to a gene; V was cut back by 4 bases and J by 2 bases. In DNA form, the CDR3 reads TGTGCCAGCAGCCCGGGACAGGGGGCCTACGAGCAGTACTTC. Translation gives CASSPGQGAYEQYF.

The chain combines TRBV28 with TRBJ2-5; D is possibly TRBD2 (6 bases). Trimming pared 1 base from V and 5 bases from J, leaving 14 bases between. This CDR3 contains 15 residues. The V gene's germline CDR1 is MDHEN and CDR2 SYDVKM. CDR3: CASSLYGTEGETQYF. The CDR3 bases are TGTGCCAGCAGTTTATATGGGACGGAGGGGGAGACCCAGTACTTC.

The rearrangement uses TRBV18 and TRBJ2-1; 7 positions match TRBD1. V dropped 3 bases and J dropped 8; count of bases not matched to a gene: 7. Looked up from germline, CDR1 is KGHSH and CDR2 is LQKENI. This CDR3 is built from 14 residues. CDR3 region: CASSPQTGMDEQFF. The DNA of the CDR3 is TGTGCCAGCTCACCTCAGACAGGGATGGATGAGCAGTTCTTC.

The chain recombines TRBV5-1 with TRBJ2-1; no clear D gene. This CDR3 is built from 14 residues. V lost 4 bases and J 0 bases, leaving 8 bases between the germline ends. Germline-derived CDR1 and CDR2 are SGHRS and YFSETQ. CDR3 nucleotides: TGCGCCAGCAGCCTGACTGGCTCCTACAATGAGCAGTTCTTC. Translating it yields CASSLTGSYNEQFF. Combining the CDR3 with reference TRBV5-1 and TRBJ2-1 gives the whole variable domain KAGVTQTPRYLIKTRGQQVTLSCSPISGHRSVSWYQQTPGQGLQFLFEYFSETQRNKGNFPGRFSGRQFSNSRSEMNVSTLELGDSALYLCASSLTGSYNEQFFGPGTRLTVL.

The chain recombines TRBV6-6 with TRBJ2-2; tentatively, D is TRBD2 (6 bases). CDR1 is MNHNY and CDR2 is SVGAGI in the germline V gene (reference sequence). Trimming took off 0 bases at V and 7 bases at J, with 9 bases between the two ends. The CDR3 length is 14 residues. As DNA, the CDR3 is TGTGCCAGCAGTTACTCCGGGGGAGGCGGGGAGCTGTTTTTT. This encodes CASSYSGGGGELFF.

The chain links TRBV5-5 to TRBJ2-3; D unclear. The CDR3 sequence is 14 residues long. CDR1 is SGHKS, CDR2 YYEKEE, per germline (reference sequence). V lost 0 bases, J lost 2 bases, and 7 bases lay in between. CDR3 region: CASSLEWLTDTQYF. The CDR3 DNA reads as TGTGCCAGCAGCTTGGAGTGGCTCACAGATACGCAGTATTTT.

V and J are TRBV14 and TRBJ2-3; D is unresolved. CDR1 is SGHDN and CDR2 is FVKESK in the germline V gene. Trimming removed 0 bases at V and 0 bases at J, with 13 bases between. CDR3 length: 17 residues. The CDR3 loop is CASSQDWAHSSTDTQYF. CDR3 DNA sequence: TGTGCCAGCAGCCAAGACTGGGCCCACTCTAGCACAGATACGCAGTATTTT. Variable domain in full (rest from reference TRBV14 and TRBJ2-3): EAGVTQFPSHSVIEKGQTVTLRCDPISGHDNLYWYRRVMGKEIKFLLHFVKESKQDESGMPNNRFLAERTGGTYSTLKVQPAELEDSGVYFCASSQDWAHSSTDTQYFGPGTRLTVL.

The rearrangement joins TRBV5-4 to TRBJ1-1, with D perhaps TRBD1 (5 bases). Germline CDR1 and CDR2: SGHNT and YYREEE (reference sequence). Deletions cut 3 bases from V and 5 bases from J, with 20 bases between. The CDR3 has 16 residues. The CDR3 DNA reads TGTGCCAGCAGCTCCGGGGACTTCCTTTCGGGGACTGAAGCTTTCTTT. It encodes CASSSGDFLSGTEAFF.

The chain uses TRBV6-5 and TRBJ1-5; no firm D call. CDR1 and CDR2 (germline): MNHEY, SVGAGI. V lost 6 bases, J lost 5 bases, and 11 bases lay in between. This CDR3 has 13 residues. The CDR3 here is CASRTREDQPQHF. In nucleotides, the CDR3 is TGTGCCAGCAGAACCCGAGAGGATCAGCCCCAGCATTTT.

The sample holds one count of this clone. V usage is TRBV30 and J usage is TRBJ2-7; TRBD2 might be the D (5 bases). Trimming took off 3 bases at V and 5 bases at J, with 14 bases between the two ends. This CDR3 is built from 13 residues. CDR1 GTSNPN and CDR2 SVGIG come from the germline V gene (reference sequence). CDR3 sequence reads: CAWRHSSVHEQYF. In nucleotides, the CDR3 is TGTGCCTGGAGACACAGTAGCGTCCACGAGCAGTACTTC.

In this sample, this clone turned up a few times. J is TRBJ1-3 and V is TRBV10-1; D gene uncertain. V gave up 3 bases and J gave up 2 bases, with 11 bases separating them. Per the germline V gene, CDR1 is WNHNN and CDR2 is SYGVQD (reference sequence). The CDR3 runs to 15 residues. CDR3 region: CASSENSGAGNTIYF. Here the CDR3 DNA reads TGCGCCAGCAGTGAAAACAGCGGGGCTGGAAACACCATATATTTT.

Here the CDR3 DNA reads TGTGCCAGCAGCTTAGGCGTAGCGGGGGTGACCTACGAGCAGTACTTC. This gives the protein CASSLGVAGVTYEQYF. J is TRBJ2-7 and V is TRBV7-9, with 9 bases aligning to TRBD2. Germline CDR1 reads SEHNR; CDR2 reads FQNEAQ (reference sequence). The CDR3 runs to 16 residues. V trimming: 1 base; J trimming: 2 bases; junction bases outside the gene matches: 6.